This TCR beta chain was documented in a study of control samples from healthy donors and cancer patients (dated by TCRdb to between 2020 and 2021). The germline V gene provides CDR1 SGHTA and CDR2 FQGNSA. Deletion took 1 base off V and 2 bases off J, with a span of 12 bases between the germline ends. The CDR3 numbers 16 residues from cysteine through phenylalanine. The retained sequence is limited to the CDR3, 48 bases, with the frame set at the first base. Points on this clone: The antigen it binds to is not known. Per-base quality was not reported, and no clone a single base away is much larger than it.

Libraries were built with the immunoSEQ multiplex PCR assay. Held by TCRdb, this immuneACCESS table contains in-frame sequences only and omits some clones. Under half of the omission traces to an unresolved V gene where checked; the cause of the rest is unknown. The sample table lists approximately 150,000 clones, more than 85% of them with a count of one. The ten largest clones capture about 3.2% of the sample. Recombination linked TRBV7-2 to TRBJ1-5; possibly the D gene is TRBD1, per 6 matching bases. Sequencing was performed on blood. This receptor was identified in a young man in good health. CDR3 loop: CASSLVTGFGNQPQHF. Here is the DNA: TGTGCCAGCAGCTTAGTAACAGGGTTTGGCAATCAGCCCCAGCATTTT.